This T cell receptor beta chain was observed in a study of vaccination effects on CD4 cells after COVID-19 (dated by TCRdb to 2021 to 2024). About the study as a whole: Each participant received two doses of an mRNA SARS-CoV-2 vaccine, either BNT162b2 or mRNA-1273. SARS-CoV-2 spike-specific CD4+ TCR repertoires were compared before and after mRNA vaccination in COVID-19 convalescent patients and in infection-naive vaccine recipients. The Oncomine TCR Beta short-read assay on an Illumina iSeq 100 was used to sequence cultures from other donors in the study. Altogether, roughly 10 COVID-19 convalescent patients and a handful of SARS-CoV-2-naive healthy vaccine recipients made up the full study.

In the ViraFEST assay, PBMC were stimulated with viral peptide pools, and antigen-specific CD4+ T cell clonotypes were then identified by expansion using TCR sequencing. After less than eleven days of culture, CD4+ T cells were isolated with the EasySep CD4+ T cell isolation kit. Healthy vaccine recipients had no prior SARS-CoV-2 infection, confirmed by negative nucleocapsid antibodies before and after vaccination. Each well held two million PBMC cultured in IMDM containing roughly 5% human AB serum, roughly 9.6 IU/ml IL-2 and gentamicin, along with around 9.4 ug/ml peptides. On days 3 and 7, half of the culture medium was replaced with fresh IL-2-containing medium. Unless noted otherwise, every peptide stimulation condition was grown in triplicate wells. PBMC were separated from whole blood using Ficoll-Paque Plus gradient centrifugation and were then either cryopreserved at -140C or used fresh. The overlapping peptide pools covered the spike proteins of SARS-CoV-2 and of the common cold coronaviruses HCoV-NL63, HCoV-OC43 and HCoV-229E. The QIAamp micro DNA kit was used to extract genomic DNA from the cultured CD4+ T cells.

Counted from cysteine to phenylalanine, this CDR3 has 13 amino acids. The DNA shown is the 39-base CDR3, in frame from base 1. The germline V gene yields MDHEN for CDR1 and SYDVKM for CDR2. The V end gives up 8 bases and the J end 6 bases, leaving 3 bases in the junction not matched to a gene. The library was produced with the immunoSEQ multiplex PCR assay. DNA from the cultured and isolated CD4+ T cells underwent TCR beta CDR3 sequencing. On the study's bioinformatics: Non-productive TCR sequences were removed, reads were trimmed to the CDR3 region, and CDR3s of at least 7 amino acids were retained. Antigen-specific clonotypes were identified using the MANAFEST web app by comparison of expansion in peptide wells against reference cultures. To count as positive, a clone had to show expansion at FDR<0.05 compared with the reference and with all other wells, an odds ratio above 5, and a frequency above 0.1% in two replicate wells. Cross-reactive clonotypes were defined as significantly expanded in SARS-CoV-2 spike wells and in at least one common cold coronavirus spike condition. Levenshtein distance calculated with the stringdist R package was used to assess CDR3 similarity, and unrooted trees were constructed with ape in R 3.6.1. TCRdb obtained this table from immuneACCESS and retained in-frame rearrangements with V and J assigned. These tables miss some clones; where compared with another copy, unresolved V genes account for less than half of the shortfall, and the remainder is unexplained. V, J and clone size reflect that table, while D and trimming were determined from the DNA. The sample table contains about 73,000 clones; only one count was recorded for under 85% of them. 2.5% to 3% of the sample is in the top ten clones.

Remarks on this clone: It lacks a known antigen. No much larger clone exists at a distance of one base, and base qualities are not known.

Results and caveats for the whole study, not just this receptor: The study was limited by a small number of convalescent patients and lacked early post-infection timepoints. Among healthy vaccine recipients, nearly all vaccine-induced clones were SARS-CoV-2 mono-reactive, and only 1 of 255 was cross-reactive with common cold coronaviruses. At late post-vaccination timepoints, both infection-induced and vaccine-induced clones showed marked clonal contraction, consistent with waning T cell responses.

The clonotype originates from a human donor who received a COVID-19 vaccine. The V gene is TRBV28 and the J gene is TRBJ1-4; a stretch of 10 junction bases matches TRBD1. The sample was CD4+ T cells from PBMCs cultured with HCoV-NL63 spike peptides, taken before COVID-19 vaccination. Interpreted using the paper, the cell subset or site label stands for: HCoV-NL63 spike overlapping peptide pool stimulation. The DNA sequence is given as TGTGCCAGCGGACAGGGGGTTGATGAAAAACTGTTTTTT. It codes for CASGQGVDEKLFF.